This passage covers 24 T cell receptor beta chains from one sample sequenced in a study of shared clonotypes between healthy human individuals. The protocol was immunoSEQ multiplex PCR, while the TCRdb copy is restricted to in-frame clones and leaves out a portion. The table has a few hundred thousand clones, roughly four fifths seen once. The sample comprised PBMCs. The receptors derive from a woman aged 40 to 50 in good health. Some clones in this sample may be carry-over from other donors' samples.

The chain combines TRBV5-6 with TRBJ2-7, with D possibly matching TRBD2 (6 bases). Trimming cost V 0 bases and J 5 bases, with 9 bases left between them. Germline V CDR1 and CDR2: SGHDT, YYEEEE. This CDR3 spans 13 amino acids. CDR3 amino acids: CASSLAGGDEQYF. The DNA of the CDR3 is TGTGCCAGCAGCTTGGCTGGAGGGGACGAGCAGTACTTC.

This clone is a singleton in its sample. The CDR3 here is CASSGPGVLNQPQHF. CDR3 bases: TGTGCCAGCAGCGGCCCCGGGGTATTGAATCAGCCCCAGCATTTT. This rearrangement joins TRBV28 to TRBJ1-5; D not certain. This CDR3 is 15 amino acids long. Per germline, CDR1 MDHEN and CDR2 SYDVKM. The V end lost 6 bases, the J end lost 4 bases, and 16 bases lay between the germline ends.

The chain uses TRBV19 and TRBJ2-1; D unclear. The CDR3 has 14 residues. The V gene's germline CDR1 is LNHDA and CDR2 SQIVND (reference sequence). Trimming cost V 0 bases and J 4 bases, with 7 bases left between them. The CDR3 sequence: CASSIEGSYNEQFF. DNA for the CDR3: TGTGCCAGTAGTATAGAAGGGTCATACAATGAGCAGTTCTTC. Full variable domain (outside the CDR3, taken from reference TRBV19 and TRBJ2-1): DGGITQSPKYLFRKEGQNVTLSCEQNLNHDAMYWYRQDPGQGLRLIYYSQIVNDFQKGDIAEGYSVSREKKESFPLTVTSAQKNPTAFYLCASSIEGSYNEQFFGPGTRLTVL.

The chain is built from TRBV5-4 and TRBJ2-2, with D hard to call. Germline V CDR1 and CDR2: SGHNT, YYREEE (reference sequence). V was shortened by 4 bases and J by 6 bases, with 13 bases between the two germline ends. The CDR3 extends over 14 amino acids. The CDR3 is CASSRTDPAGELFF. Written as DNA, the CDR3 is TGTGCCAGCAGCCGTACCGACCCGGCCGGGGAGCTGTTTTTT.

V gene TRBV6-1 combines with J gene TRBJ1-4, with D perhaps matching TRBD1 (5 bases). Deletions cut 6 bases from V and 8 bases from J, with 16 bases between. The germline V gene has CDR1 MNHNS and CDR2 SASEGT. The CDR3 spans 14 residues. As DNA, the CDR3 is TGTGCCAGCAGCCGGGACCCCATAGGGGAAAAACTGTTTTTT. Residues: CASSRDPIGEKLFF.

CDR3 nucleotide sequence: TGTGCCAGCAGCTTACGGTCGGGACAGCGTTATGGCTACACCTTC. Its translation is CASSLRSGQRYGYTF. The J gene is TRBJ1-2, the V gene TRBV7-2; 7 positions agree with TRBD1. V was clipped by 2 bases and J by 5 bases; unmatched bases: 8. Germline CDR1 is SGHTA and CDR2 is FQGNSA. The CDR3 spans 15 residues.

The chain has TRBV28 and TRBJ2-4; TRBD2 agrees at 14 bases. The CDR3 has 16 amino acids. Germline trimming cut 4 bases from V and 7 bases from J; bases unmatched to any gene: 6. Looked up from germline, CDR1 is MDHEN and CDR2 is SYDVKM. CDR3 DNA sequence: TGTGCCAGCAGTTGGACTAGCGGGGGGCGCCAGAACATTCAGTACTTC. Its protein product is CASSWTSGGRQNIQYF.

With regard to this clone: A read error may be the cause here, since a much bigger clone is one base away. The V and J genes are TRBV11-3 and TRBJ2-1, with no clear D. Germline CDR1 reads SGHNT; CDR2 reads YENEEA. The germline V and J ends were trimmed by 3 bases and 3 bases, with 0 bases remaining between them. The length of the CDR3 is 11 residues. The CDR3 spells CASSFYNEQFF. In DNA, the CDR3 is TGTGCCAGCAGCTTCTACAATGAGCAGTTCTTC.

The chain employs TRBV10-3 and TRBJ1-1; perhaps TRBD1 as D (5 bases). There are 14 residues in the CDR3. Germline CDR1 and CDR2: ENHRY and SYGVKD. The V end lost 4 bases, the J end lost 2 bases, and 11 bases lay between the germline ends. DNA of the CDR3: TGTGCCATCAGTGGTGTGAGGGGAAACACTGAAGCTTTCTTT. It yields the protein CAISGVRGNTEAFF.

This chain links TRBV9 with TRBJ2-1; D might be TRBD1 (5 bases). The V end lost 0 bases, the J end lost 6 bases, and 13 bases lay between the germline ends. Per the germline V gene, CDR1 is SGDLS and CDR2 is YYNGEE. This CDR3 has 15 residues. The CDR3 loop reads CASSVVGQLGNEQFF. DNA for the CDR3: TGTGCCAGCAGCGTAGTGGGGCAGTTGGGCAATGAGCAGTTCTTC.

The CDR3 DNA follows: TGTGCCAGTAGTGGGCTAGCGGGAGGGTGGTCCTACAATGAGCAGTTCTTC. It codes for CASSGLAGGWSYNEQFF. This chain uses TRBV19 with TRBJ2-1; 12 bases line up with TRBD2. Germline CDR1 LNHDA, CDR2 SQIVND (reference sequence). After removal of 5 bases from V and 1 base from J, the junction contained 6 bases not matched to a gene. The CDR3 has 17 residues.

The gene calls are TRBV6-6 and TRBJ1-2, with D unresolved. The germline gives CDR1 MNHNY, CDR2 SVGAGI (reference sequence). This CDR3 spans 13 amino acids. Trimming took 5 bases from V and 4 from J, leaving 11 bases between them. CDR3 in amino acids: CASSLGRIYGYTF. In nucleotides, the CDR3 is TGTGCCAGCAGTCTTGGACGGATCTATGGCTACACCTTC.

The CDR3 coding sequence is TGTGCTAGCTACGGTTATCAAGAGACCCAGTACTTC. Translation gives CASYGYQETQYF. The chain combines TRBV7-7 with TRBJ2-5; D is ambiguous. The CDR3 is 12 amino acids. CDR1 is SSHAT, CDR2 FNYEAQ, per germline (reference sequence).

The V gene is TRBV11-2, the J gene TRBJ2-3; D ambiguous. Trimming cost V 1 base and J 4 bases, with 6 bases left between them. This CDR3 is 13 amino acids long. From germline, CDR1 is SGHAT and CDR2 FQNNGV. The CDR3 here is CASSLAGSDTQYF. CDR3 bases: TGTGCCAGCAGCTTAGCTGGGTCAGATACGCAGTATTTT.

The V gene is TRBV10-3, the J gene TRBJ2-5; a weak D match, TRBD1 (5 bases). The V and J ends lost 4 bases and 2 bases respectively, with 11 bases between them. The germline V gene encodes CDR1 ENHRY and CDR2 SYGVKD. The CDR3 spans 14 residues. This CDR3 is CAISVRGQQETQYF. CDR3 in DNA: TGTGCCATCAGTGTTCGCGGACAACAAGAGACCCAGTACTTC.

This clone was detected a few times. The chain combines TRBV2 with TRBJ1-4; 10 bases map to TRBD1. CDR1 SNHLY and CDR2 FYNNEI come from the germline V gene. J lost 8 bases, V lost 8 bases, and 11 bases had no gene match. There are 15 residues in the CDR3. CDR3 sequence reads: CASYPRGTGEEKLFF. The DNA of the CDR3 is TGTGCCAGCTACCCCCGGGGGACAGGGGAGGAAAAACTGTTTTTT.

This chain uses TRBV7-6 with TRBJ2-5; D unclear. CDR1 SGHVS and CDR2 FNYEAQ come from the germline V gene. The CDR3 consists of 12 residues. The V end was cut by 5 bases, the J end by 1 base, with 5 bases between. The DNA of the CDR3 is TGTGCCAGCAGCCGAATCCAAGAGACCCAGTACTTC. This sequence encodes CASSRIQETQYF. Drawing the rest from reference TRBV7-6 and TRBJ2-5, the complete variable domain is GAGVSQSPRYKVTKRGQDVALRCDPISGHVSLYWYRQALGQGPEFLTYFNYEAQQDKSGLPNDRFSAERPEGSISTLTIQRTEQRDSAMYRCASSRIQETQYFGPGTRLLVL.

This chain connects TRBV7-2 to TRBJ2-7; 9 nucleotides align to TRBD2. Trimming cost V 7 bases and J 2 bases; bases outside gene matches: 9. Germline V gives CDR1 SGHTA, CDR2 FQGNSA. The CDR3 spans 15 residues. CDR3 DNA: TGTGCCAGCACTATTTATAGCGGGGGAACCTACGAGCAGTACTTC. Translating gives CASTIYSGGTYEQYF. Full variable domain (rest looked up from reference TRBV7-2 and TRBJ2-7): GAGVSQSPSNKVTEKGKDVELRCDPISGHTALYWYRQSLGQGLEFLIYFQGNSAPDKSGLPSDRFSAERTGGSVSTLTIQRTQQEDSAVYLCASTIYSGGTYEQYFGPGTRLTVT.

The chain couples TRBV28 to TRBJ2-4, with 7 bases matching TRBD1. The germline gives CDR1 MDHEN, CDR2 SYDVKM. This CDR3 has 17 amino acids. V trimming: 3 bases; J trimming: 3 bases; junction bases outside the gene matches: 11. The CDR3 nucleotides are TGTGCCAGCAGTTTGTTTCGACAGGGCCGAAGCAAAAACATTCAGTACTTC. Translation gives CASSLFRQGRSKNIQYF.

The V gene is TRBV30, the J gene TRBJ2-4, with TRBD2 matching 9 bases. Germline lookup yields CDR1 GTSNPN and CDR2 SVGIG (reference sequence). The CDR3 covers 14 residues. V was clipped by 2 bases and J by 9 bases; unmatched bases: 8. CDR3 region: CAWSRAGGPGIQYF. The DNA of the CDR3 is TGTGCCTGGAGTAGGGCGGGAGGGCCCGGCATTCAGTACTTC.

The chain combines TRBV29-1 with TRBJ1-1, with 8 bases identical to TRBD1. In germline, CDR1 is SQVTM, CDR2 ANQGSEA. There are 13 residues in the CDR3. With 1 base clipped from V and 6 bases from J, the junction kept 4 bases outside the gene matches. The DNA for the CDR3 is TGCAGCGTTGAAGGATGGACAGGGTCTGAAGCTTTCTTT. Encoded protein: CSVEGWTGSEAFF.

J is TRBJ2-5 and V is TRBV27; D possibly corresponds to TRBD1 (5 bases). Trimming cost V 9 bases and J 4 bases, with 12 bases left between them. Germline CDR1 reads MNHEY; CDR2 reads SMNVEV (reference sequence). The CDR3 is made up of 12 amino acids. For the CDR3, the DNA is TGTGCCAGTCCCATAAGGGGAGAGACCCAGTACTTC. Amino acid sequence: CASPIRGETQYF.

The CDR3 protein is CASSSELPYEQYF. The CDR3 bases are TGTGCCAGCAGTTCTGAGTTACCCTACGAGCAGTACTTC. The chain employs TRBV28 and TRBJ2-7; D is uncertain. The CDR3 is 13 amino acids. The V and J ends lost 4 bases and 2 bases respectively, with 9 bases between them. Germline CDR1 and CDR2: MDHEN and SYDVKM.

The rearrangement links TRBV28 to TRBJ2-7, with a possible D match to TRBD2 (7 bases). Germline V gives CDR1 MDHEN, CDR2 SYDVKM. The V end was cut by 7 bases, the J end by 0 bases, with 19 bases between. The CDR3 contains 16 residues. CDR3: CASTESGGAGSYEQYF. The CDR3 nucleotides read TGTGCCAGCACCGAAAGTGGGGGGGCCGGCTCCTACGAGCAGTACTTC.